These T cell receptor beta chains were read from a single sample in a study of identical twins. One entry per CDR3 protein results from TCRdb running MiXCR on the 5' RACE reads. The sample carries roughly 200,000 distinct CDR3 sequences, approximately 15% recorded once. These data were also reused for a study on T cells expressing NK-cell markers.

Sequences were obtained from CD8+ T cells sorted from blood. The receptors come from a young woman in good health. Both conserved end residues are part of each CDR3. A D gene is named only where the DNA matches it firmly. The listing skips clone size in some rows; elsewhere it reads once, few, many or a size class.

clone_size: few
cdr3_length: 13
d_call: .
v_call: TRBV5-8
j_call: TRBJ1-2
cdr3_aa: CASSLAGYPGYTF
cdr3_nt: TGTGCCAGCAGCTTGGCAGGGTATCCCGGCTACACCTTC

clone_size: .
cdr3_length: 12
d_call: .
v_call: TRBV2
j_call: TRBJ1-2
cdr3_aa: CASSVKGYGYTF
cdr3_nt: TGTGCCAGCAGTGTGAAGGGCTATGGCTACACCTTC

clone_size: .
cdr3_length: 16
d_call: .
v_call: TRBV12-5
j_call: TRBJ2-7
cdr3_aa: CASGGGTTRVTYEQYF
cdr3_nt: TGTGCTAGTGGTGGCGGAACAACGAGGGTTACCTACGAGCAGTACTTC

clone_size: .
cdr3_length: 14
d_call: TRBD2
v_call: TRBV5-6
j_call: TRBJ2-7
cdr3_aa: CASSLGTSDYEQYF
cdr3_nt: TGTGCCAGCAGCCTCGGGACTAGTGACTACGAGCAGTACTTC

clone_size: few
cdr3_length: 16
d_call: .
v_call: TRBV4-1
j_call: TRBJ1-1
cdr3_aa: CASSQDWQALNTEAFF
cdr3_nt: TGCGCCAGCAGCCAAGATTGGCAGGCCCTGAACACTGAAGCTTTCTTT

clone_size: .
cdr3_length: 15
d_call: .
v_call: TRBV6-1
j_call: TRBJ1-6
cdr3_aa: CASSSPTVLNSPLHF
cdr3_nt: TGTGCCAGCAGTAGTCCTACGGTTTTGAATTCACCCCTCCACTTT

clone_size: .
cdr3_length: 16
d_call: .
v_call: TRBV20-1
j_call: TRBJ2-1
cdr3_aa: CSARDSGEPSYNEQFF
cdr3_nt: TGCAGTGCTAGAGATAGCGGCGAACCATCCTACAATGAGCAGTTCTTC

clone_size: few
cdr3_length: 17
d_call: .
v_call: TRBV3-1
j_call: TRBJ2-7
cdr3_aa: CASSQFGGSRLPYEQYF
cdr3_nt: TGTGCCAGCAGCCAATTCGGAGGGTCTAGATTACCCTACGAGCAGTACTTC

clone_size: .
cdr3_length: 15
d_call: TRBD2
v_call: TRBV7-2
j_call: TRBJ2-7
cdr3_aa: CASSFRLAGASEQYF
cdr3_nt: TGTGCCAGCAGCTTTAGGCTAGCGGGGGCCAGCGAGCAGTACTTC

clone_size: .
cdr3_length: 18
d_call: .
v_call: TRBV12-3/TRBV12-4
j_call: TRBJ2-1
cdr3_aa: CASSPHGWGIVVYNEQFF
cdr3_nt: TGTGCCAGCAGTCCTCACGGGTGGGGTATCGTGGTCTACAATGAGCAGTTCTTC

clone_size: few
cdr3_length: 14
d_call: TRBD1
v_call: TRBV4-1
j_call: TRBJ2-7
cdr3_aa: CASSQWTGAYEQYF
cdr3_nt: TGCGCCAGCAGCCAGTGGACAGGGGCCTACGAGCAGTACTTC

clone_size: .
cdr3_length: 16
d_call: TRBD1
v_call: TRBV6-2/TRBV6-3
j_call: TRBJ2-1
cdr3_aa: CASSYVLGTGRNEQFF
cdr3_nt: TGTGCCAGCAGTTATGTCCTTGGGACAGGGAGAAATGAGCAGTTCTTC

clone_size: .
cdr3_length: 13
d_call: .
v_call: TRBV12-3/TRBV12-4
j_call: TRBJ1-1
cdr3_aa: CASSPSANTEAFF
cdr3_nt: TGTGCCAGCAGTCCTTCGGCGAACACTGAAGCTTTCTTT

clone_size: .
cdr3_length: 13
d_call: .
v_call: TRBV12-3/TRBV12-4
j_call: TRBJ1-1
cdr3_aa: CASRWVLNTEAFF
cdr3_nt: TGTGCCAGCCGGTGGGTCCTGAACACTGAAGCTTTCTTT

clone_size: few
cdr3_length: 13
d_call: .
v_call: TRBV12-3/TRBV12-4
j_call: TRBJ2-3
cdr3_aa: CASRDGNTDTQYF
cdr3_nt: TGTGCCAGCCGCGACGGAAACACAGATACGCAGTATTTT

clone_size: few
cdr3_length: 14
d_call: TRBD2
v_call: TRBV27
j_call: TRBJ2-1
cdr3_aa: CASYGLAGDNEQFF
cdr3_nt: TGTGCCAGCTATGGACTAGCGGGAGACAATGAGCAGTTCTTC

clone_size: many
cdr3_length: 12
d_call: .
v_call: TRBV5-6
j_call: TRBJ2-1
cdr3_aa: CASSPGLNEQFF
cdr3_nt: TGTGCCAGCAGCCCCGGTCTCAATGAGCAGTTCTTC

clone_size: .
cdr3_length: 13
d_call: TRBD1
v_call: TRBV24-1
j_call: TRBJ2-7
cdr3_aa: CATRTGRSYEQYF
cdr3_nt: TGTGCCACACGGACAGGTCGCTCCTACGAGCAGTACTTC

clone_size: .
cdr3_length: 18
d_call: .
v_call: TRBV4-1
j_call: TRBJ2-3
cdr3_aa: CASSPTNVDSSSTDTQYF
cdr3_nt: TGCGCCAGCAGCCCCACAAACGTAGACAGCTCTAGCACAGATACGCAGTATTTT

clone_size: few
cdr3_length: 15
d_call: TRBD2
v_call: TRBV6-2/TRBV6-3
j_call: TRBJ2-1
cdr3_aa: CASREGLAGIYEQFF
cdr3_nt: TGTGCCAGCCGGGAGGGACTAGCGGGAATCTATGAGCAGTTCTTC

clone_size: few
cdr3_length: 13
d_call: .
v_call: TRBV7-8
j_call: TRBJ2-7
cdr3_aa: CASVDTYSYEQYF
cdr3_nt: TGTGCCAGCGTCGACACCTACTCCTACGAGCAGTACTTC

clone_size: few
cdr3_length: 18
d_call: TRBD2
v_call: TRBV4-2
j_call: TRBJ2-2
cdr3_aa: CASSLRSAIAGVTGELFF
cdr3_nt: TGTGCCAGCAGCCTCCGTTCGGCAATAGCGGGAGTCACCGGGGAGCTGTTTTTT

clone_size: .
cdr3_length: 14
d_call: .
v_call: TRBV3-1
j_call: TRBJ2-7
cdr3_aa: CASSQPRGVGEQYF
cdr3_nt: TGTGCCAGCAGCCAACCCAGGGGGGTCGGGGAGCAGTACTTC

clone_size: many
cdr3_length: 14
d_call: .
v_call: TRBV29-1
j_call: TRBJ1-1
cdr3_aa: CSAEDRGLNTEAFF
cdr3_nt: TGCAGCGCCGAGGACCGGGGGTTGAACACTGAAGCTTTCTTT

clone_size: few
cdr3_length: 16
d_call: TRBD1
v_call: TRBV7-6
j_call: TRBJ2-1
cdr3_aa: CASSSSRDRGYNEQFF
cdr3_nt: TGTGCCAGCAGCTCGAGCCGGGACAGGGGATACAATGAGCAGTTCTTC

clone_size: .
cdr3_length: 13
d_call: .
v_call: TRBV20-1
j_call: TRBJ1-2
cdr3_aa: CSARDLETSGYTF
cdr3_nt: TGCAGTGCTAGAGATCTTGAGACCAGTGGCTACACCTTC

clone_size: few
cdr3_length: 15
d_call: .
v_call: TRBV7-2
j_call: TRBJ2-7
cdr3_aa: CASSLTGTLSYEQYF
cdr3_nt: TGTGCCAGCAGCTTAACCGGGACTCTCTCCTACGAGCAGTACTTC

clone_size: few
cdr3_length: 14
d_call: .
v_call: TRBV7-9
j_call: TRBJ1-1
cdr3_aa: CASSLTGSNTEAFF
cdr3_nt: TGTGCCAGCAGCTTAACTGGTTCTAACACTGAAGCTTTCTTT

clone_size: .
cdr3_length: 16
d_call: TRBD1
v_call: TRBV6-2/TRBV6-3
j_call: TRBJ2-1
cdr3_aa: CASNWLGQGVSNEQFF
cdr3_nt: TGTGCCAGCAATTGGCTTGGACAGGGAGTATCCAATGAGCAGTTCTTC